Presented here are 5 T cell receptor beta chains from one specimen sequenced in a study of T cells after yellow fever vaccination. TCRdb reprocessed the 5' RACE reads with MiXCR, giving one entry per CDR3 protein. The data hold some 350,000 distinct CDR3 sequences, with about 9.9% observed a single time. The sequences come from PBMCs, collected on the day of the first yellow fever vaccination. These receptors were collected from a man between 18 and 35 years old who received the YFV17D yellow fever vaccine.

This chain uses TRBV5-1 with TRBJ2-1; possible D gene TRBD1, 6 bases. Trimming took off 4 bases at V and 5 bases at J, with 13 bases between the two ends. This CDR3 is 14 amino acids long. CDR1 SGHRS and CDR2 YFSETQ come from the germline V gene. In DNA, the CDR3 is TGCGCCAGCAGCCAAACAGGGATCAACAATGAGCAGTTCTTC. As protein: CASSQTGINNEQFF. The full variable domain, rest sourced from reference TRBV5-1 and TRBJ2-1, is KAGVTQTPRYLIKTRGQQVTLSCSPISGHRSVSWYQQTPGQGLQFLFEYFSETQRNKGNFPGRFSGRQFSNSRSEMNVSTLELGDSALYLCASSQTGINNEQFFGPGTRLTVL.

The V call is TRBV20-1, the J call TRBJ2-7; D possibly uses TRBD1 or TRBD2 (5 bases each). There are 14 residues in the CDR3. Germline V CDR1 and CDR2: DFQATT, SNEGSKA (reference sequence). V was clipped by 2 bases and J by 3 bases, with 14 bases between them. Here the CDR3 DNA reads TGCAGTGCTAGATTGGGGGATAGTGGCTACGAGCAGTACTTC. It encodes CSARLGDSGYEQYF.

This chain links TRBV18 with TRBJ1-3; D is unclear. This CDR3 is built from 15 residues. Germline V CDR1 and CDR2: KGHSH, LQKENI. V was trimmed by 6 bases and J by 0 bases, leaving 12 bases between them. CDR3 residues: CASSRSLSSGNTIYF. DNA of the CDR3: TGTGCCAGCTCTCGTAGCCTGAGCTCTGGAAACACCATATATTTT.

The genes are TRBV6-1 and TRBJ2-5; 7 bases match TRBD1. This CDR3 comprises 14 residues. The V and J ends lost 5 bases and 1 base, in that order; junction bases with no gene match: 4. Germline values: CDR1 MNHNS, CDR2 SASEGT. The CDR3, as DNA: TGTGCCAGCAGTCGACAGGGTAGCCAAGAGACCCAGTACTTC. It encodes CASSRQGSQETQYF.

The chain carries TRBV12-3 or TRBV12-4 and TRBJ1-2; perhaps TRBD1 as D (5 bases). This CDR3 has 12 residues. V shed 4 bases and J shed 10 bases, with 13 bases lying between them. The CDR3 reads CASSWTGGIYTF. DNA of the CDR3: TGTGCCAGCAGTTGGACGGGGGGTATCTACACCTTC.